The 27 T cell receptor beta chains in this list originate from one sample, sequenced in a study of type 1 and type 2 diabetes patients. Amplification started from genomic DNA. Amplification of the beta chain CDR3 used 30 forward and 13 reverse multiplex primers. TCRdb itself ran the multiplex PCR reads through MiXCR, one entry per CDR3 protein. The top ten hold 12% to 15% of the sample, which has 270,000 or so distinct CDR3 sequences, more than 45% seen once. The material sequenced was peripheral blood mononuclear cells (PBMCs). These receptors came from a man aged 18 to 30 with type 2 diabetes.

The chain couples TRBV30 to TRBJ2-1; a weak D match, TRBD1 (7 bases). CDR1 is GTSNPN, CDR2 SVGIG, per germline (reference sequence). The CDR3 sequence is 15 residues long. Deletions cut 3 bases from V and 6 bases from J, with 18 bases between. CDR3 residues: CAWRLQGEAGNEQFF. The CDR3 DNA follows: TGTGCCTGGAGACTTCAGGGGGAAGCGGGCAATGAGCAGTTCTTC.

This clonotype occurred a few times. This chain links TRBV10-3 with TRBJ2-7, with a tentative D call TRBD1 (5 bases). There are 14 residues in the CDR3. V dropped 3 bases and J dropped 0 bases, with 9 bases sitting between them. Germline values: CDR1 ENHRY, CDR2 SYGVKD. In DNA, the CDR3 is TGTGCCATCAGTGAACAGGAGAGCTCCTACGAGCAGTACTTC. The encoded protein is CAISEQESSYEQYF.

On this clonotype itself: This may be a read error: a much more frequent sequence differs by one nucleotide. J is TRBJ1-6 and V is TRBV2; D unclear. The CDR3 covers 12 residues. Trimming cost V 8 bases and J 7 bases, with 9 bases left between them. The germline CDR1 and CDR2 sequences are SNHLY and FYNNEI. The CDR3 sequence is CASETHNSPLHF. The CDR3 bases are TGTGCCAGCGAGACTCACAATTCACCCCTCCACTTT.

The rearrangement links TRBV18 to TRBJ1-1, with TRBD1 as a possible D gene (6 bases). The CDR3 has 14 amino acids. In germline, CDR1 is KGHSH, CDR2 LQKENI. Trimming left V 2 bases short and J 0 bases short, with 7 bases between. The CDR3 here is CASSPGDMNTEAFF. The CDR3 DNA reads as TGTGCCAGCTCACCAGGGGACATGAACACTGAAGCTTTCTTT.

In its sample, this clonotype was seen a few times. The V call is TRBV15, the J call TRBJ2-3; TRBD2 matches 9 bases. Germline CDR1 reads LNHNV; CDR2 reads YYDKDF (reference sequence). The CDR3 runs to 16 residues. V dropped 3 bases and J dropped 6; count of bases not matched to a gene: 10. The CDR3 region has the DNA TGTGCCACCAGCAGGCCAGCCGCGGGAGGGGCGGATACGCAGTATTTT. It encodes CATSRPAAGGADTQYF.

The chain uses TRBV7-8 and TRBJ1-1; D is possibly TRBD1 (6 bases). Between the trimmed V and J ends, which lost 5 bases and 9 bases, there was a span of 22 bases. Germline CDR1 SGHVS, CDR2 FQNEAQ. This CDR3 comprises 15 residues. This chain's CDR3 is CASSVGAQSRGKAFF. The CDR3 DNA is TGTGCCAGCAGCGTCGGGGCCCAGAGTAGGGGGAAAGCTTTCTTT. The variable domain in full, with the rest retrieved from reference TRBV7-8 and TRBJ1-1, is GAGVSQSPRYKVAKRGQDVALRCDPISGHVSLFWYQQALGQGPEFLTYFQNEAQLDKSGLPSDRFFAERPEGSVSTLKIQRTQQEDSAVYLCASSVGAQSRGKAFFGQGTRLTVV.

This chain uses TRBV29-1 with TRBJ2-5, with D hard to call. CDR3 length: 10 amino acids. Germline-derived CDR1 and CDR2 are SQVTM and ANQGSEA. V was trimmed by 0 bases and J by 5 bases, leaving 1 base between them. The CDR3 protein is CSVEDETQYF. The CDR3 nucleotides are TGCAGCGTTGAAGATGAGACCCAGTACTTC.

The gene calls are TRBV20-1 and TRBJ2-3; weak D call: TRBD2 (5 bases). The CDR3 consists of 13 residues. Germline CDR1 DFQATT, CDR2 SNEGSKA (reference sequence). V was cut by 7 bases and J by 2 bases, with 13 bases left in between. The CDR3 sequence is CSVFMDSTDTQYF. CDR3 DNA sequence: TGCAGTGTTTTCATGGACTCCACAGATACGCAGTATTTT.

The chain employs TRBV29-1 and TRBJ2-3; D possibly corresponds to TRBD2 (5 bases). The germline V gene encodes CDR1 SQVTM and CDR2 ANQGSEA. The CDR3 has 12 amino acids. V lost 4 bases, J lost 5 bases, and 10 bases lay in between. CDR3 amino acids: CSVGPGGDTQYF. The CDR3 coding sequence is TGCAGCGTTGGACCTGGAGGAGATACGCAGTATTTT.

The J gene is TRBJ2-7, the V gene TRBV28; D unclear. Per the germline V gene, CDR1 is MDHEN and CDR2 is SYDVKM. The CDR3 is 10 amino acids. Trimming removed 7 bases from V and 5 bases from J, with 6 bases in between. The CDR3 DNA follows: TGTGCCAGCACGATGGACGAGCAGTACTTC. Translating it yields CASTMDEQYF.

V usage is TRBV9 and J usage is TRBJ2-3; tentatively, D is TRBD1 (6 bases). V was clipped by 4 bases and J by 4 bases, with 16 bases between them. This CDR3 region has 15 residues. Germline V gives CDR1 SGDLS, CDR2 YYNGEE. CDR3 DNA: TGTGCCAGCAGCTCAACAGGGAAAGGGGCAGATACGCAGTATTTT. Translated: CASSSTGKGADTQYF.

J is TRBJ2-4 and V is TRBV20-1, with TRBD2 matching 7 bases. This CDR3 comprises 15 residues. Unmatched junction bases numbered 8, after V lost 0 bases and J lost 6 bases. The V gene's germline CDR1 is DFQATT and CDR2 SNEGSKA (reference sequence). DNA of the CDR3: TGCAGTGCTAGAGAAGTCCCTAGCGGATCAAACATTCAGTACTTC. Translated, it gives CSAREVPSGSNIQYF.

This clonotype was observed a handful of times. The chain carries TRBV12-3 or TRBV12-4 and TRBJ2-7; 7 bases agree with TRBD2. CDR3 length equals 18 residues. Trimming at V came to 3 bases and at J to 6 bases, leaving 20 bases not matched to a gene. The CDR3 DNA reads TGTGCCAGCAGTTTTCTCCCCTCGGGGCGGGAGATTACGGCCGAGCAGTACTTC. Its protein is CASSFLPSGREITAEQYF.

This clonotype came up a few times. The genes are TRBV6-5 and TRBJ1-2; D is unresolved. Germline V CDR1 and CDR2: MNHEY, SVGAGI. This CDR3 region has 13 residues. V was cut by 7 bases and J by 4 bases, with 13 bases left in between. The CDR3 DNA is TGTGCCAGCAATGTACGGGAGGGCTATGGCTACACCTTC. This encodes CASNVREGYGYTF.

This chain links TRBV27 with TRBJ2-7; 8 positions match TRBD1. Germline CDR1 and CDR2: MNHEY and SMNVEV (reference sequence). The CDR3 sequence is 15 residues long. The V and J ends lost 5 bases and 7 bases, in that order; junction bases with no gene match: 13. This CDR3 reads CASSPGTGTLGEQYF. CDR3 DNA: TGTGCCAGCAGTCCCGGGACAGGTACCCTTGGGGAGCAGTACTTC.

This chain links TRBV28 with TRBJ2-7, with 7 bases lining up with TRBD2. V lost 2 bases and J lost 5; bases outside the gene matches: 9. The length of the CDR3 is 15 residues. Germline-derived CDR1 and CDR2 are MDHEN and SYDVKM. CDR3 protein: CASSLTAGVPNEQYF. The CDR3, as DNA: TGTGCCAGCAGTTTAACCGCGGGGGTGCCCAACGAGCAGTACTTC.

This clonotype occurred once. The chain employs TRBV30 and TRBJ2-7; 8 bases map to TRBD2. Germline V gives CDR1 GTSNPN, CDR2 SVGIG (reference sequence). There are 14 residues in the CDR3. V dropped 5 bases and J dropped 5; count of bases not matched to a gene: 11. This CDR3 reads CAWGPGGSGDEQYF. The CDR3 coding sequence is TGTGCCTGGGGTCCGGGAGGGAGTGGAGACGAGCAGTACTTC.

V usage is TRBV20-1 and J usage is TRBJ2-5; TRBD2 aligns across 10 bases. CDR1 and CDR2 from the germline V gene are DFQATT and SNEGSKA (reference sequence). Trimming removed 0 bases from V and 5 bases from J; junction bases left unmatched: 9. The CDR3 covers 16 residues. The CDR3 coding sequence is TGCAGTGCTAGAGATGCGAGCGGGGGGGCCTGGGAGACCCAGTACTTC. The encoded protein is CSARDASGGAWETQYF.

The J gene is TRBJ2-6, the V gene TRBV6-5, with a tentative D call TRBD1 (6 bases). CDR1 MNHEY and CDR2 SVGAGI come from the germline V gene. This CDR3 has 13 amino acids. Deletions cut 5 bases from V and 4 bases from J, with 6 bases between. The CDR3 loop is CASSTGGANVLTF. CDR3 DNA sequence: TGTGCCAGCAGTACAGGGGGGGCCAACGTCCTGACTTTC.

The chain is built from TRBV29-1 and TRBJ2-3; possible D gene TRBD2, 5 bases. Trimming shortened V by 1 base and J by 5 bases, and 7 bases separated the two germline ends. The CDR3 consists of 12 residues. In germline, CDR1 is SQVTM, CDR2 ANQGSEA. The CDR3 DNA sequence: TGCAGCGTTGAAGTGGGAGTAGATACGCAGTATTTT. The encoded protein is CSVEVGVDTQYF.

The chain joins TRBV20-1 to TRBJ2-5, with TRBD2 matching over 14 bases. This CDR3 is 18 amino acids long. Germline loops: CDR1 DFQATT, CDR2 SNEGSKA (reference sequence). With V trimmed by 1 base and J by 1 base, 8 bases remained unmatched. CDR3 amino acids: CSARVVGLAGAVQETQYF. The CDR3 DNA is TGCAGTGCTAGAGTTGTGGGACTAGCGGGGGCGGTCCAAGAGACCCAGTACTTC.

CDR3 sequence: CSAREWGSTNQPQHF. The DNA of the CDR3 is TGCAGTGCTAGAGAGTGGGGCAGCACCAATCAGCCCCAGCATTTT. V usage is TRBV20-1 and J usage is TRBJ1-5; D is perhaps TRBD1 (5 bases). The V gene's germline CDR1 is DFQATT and CDR2 SNEGSKA (reference sequence). V was pared by 0 bases and J by 3 bases, with 12 bases between. This CDR3 is 15 amino acids long.

To note about this clonotype: This may arise from a read error, as a much more abundant clone is one base away. The chain employs TRBV25-1 and TRBJ2-6; D is possibly TRBD1 (6 bases). Trimming removed 2 bases from V and 1 base from J, with 12 bases in between. The germline V gene has CDR1 MGHDK and CDR2 SYGVNS. This CDR3 contains 17 residues. CDR3 nucleotides: TGTGCCAGCAGTGAAAGGACAGTTGCGTCTGGGGCCAACGTCCTGACTTTC. Protein product: CASSERTVASGANVLTF.

This clonotype was detected only a few times. CDR3 loop: CASREFPPDPGSTEAFF. As DNA, the CDR3 is TGTGCCAGCAGGGAATTTCCCCCGGACCCCGGGAGCACTGAAGCTTTCTTT. The chain recombines TRBV2 with TRBJ1-1; D is unclear. The V end was cut by 6 bases, the J end by 4 bases, with 24 bases between. This CDR3 region has 17 residues. Germline V gene data show CDR1 as SNHLY and CDR2 as FYNNEI.

The V and J genes are TRBV27 and TRBJ1-1; 8 nucleotides align to TRBD1. CDR3 length equals 15 residues. The germline V gene has CDR1 MNHEY and CDR2 SMNVEV (reference sequence). Germline trimming cut 0 bases from V and 2 bases from J; bases unmatched to any gene: 2. The CDR3 coding sequence is TGTGCCAGCAGTTTATCCAGGGGGCGCAACACTGAAGCTTTCTTT. Translated, it gives CASSLSRGRNTEAFF.

The V and J genes are TRBV6-6 and TRBJ2-7; D call uncertain. V was pared by 6 bases and J by 0 bases, with 12 bases between. Germline CDR1 and CDR2: MNHNY and SVGAGI (reference sequence). The CDR3 has 14 amino acids. CDR3 sequence reads: CASSLPLRSYEQYF. The CDR3 nucleotides are TGTGCCAGCAGCTTACCACTGCGCTCCTACGAGCAGTACTTC.

This clonotype was seen a few times. The chain combines TRBV7-3 with TRBJ2-1; possibly TRBD1 for D (5 bases). The CDR3 is 15 amino acids. Germline V gives CDR1 SGHTA, CDR2 FQGTGA. Trimming cost V 5 bases and J 1 base, with 12 bases left between them. CDR3 sequence: CASSPGITSYNEQFF. CDR3 DNA sequence: TGTGCCAGCAGCCCAGGGATCACATCCTACAATGAGCAGTTCTTC. Full variable domain (missing parts from reference TRBV7-3 and TRBJ2-1): GAGVSQTPSNKVTEKGKYVELRCDPISGHTALYWYRQSLGQGPEFLIYFQGTGAADDSGLPNDRFFAVRPEGSVSTLKIQRTERGDSAVYLCASSPGITSYNEQFFGPGTRLTVL.